The 22 T cell receptor beta chains listed next were all sequenced from one sample in a study of regulatory T cells in long-lasting Graves disease (dated by TCRdb to about 2021). The intended sense of this specimen's time point label: newly diagnosed GD, antithyroid drugs for less than 3 months. For both TCR sequencing and RNA sequencing, RNA was extracted from PBMCs in TRIzol. Preparation of the library involved multiplex PCR. Sequencer: Illumina HiSeq 4000. To build TCR beta libraries, CDR3 regions were amplified by Arm-PCR using iRepertoire HTBI primers. Using fastp at Q25 and MiXCR, TCRdb reprocessed the public reads and kept productive beta chains. Entries are consolidated by CDR3 protein sequence, retaining the most common genes and DNA. This sample holds around 470,000 distinct CDR3 sequences; approximately 14% were observed only once. The top ten clones comprise approximately 19% of the sample.

Separately, the same data were catalogued under a study of T cells in Graves' hyperthyroidism and ophthalmopathy.

This specimen was peripheral blood mononuclear cells (PBMCs), taken at new diagnosis, from a patient treated with antithyroid drugs. These receptor sequences come from a woman between 45 and 60 years old with Graves disease. Donor details come from another sample of the same person, matched by shared clones.

This clonotype showed up just a few times. The rearrangement uses TRBV18 and TRBJ2-1; a possible D gene is TRBD2 (6 bases). V shed 2 bases and J shed 6 bases, with 17 bases lying between them. Germline V lookup: CDR1 KGHSH, CDR2 LQKENI. This CDR3 is 16 amino acids long. The DNA for the CDR3 is TGTGCCAGCTCACCATTTGCGGGACCAAGTAGCAATGAGCAGTTCTTC. This gives the protein CASSPFAGPSSNEQFF.

The V and J genes are TRBV4-1 and TRBJ2-7, with 14 bases fitting TRBD2. The V gene end was trimmed by 8 bases and the J gene end by 5 bases; junction bases not matched to a gene: 11. The CDR3 spans 16 residues. The germline gives CDR1 MGHRA, CDR2 YSYEKL. The CDR3 reads CASAPVGTSGSDEQYF. In nucleotides, the CDR3 is TGCGCCAGCGCCCCGGTCGGGACTAGCGGGAGTGACGAGCAGTACTTC.

In this sample, this clonotype turned up many times. The chain combines TRBV27 with TRBJ2-3; D not resolved. Germline CDR1 and CDR2: MNHEY and SMNVEV (reference sequence). CDR3 length: 13 amino acids. Trimming removed 5 bases from V and 5 bases from J, with 11 bases in between. This CDR3 is CASSRRPRDTQYF. DNA for the CDR3: TGTGCCAGCAGTCGCAGACCCCGAGATACGCAGTATTTT.

V and J are TRBV27 and TRBJ2-5, with 7 bases fitting TRBD2. V lost 2 bases, J lost 7 bases, and 4 bases stayed unmatched. This CDR3 comprises 13 residues. The germline CDR1 and CDR2 sequences are MNHEY and SMNVEV (reference sequence). The CDR3 DNA reads as TGTGCCAGCAGTTTAACCCGCGGGGGGACCCAGTACTTC. It is translated as CASSLTRGGTQYF.

The gene calls are TRBV20-1 and TRBJ2-1; 12 bases are shared with TRBD2. CDR1 is DFQATT, CDR2 SNEGSKA, per germline (reference sequence). V trimming: 1 base; J trimming: 9 bases; junction bases outside the gene matches: 13. This CDR3 is 17 amino acids long. CDR3 amino acids: CSARGGRTSGKRREQFF. For the CDR3, the DNA is TGCAGTGCTAGAGGGGGGAGGACTAGCGGGAAACGGCGTGAGCAGTTCTTC.

The genes are TRBV10-3 and TRBJ2-7, with TRBD2 identical over 7 bases. Trimming at V came to 5 bases and at J to 0 bases, leaving 1 base not matched to a gene. The CDR3 consists of 13 residues. Germline values: CDR1 ENHRY, CDR2 SYGVKD. CDR3 nucleotide sequence: TGTGCCATCAGTTCTAGCGGCTCCTACGAGCAGTACTTC. Its translation is CAISSSGSYEQYF.

This clonotype has at least ten counts. The chain carries TRBV5-1 and TRBJ2-2, with D tentatively TRBD1 (6 bases). The CDR3 spans 15 residues. Germline assignment: CDR1 SGHRS and CDR2 YFSETQ. The V gene lost 4 bases and the J gene lost 1 base, with 11 bases spanning the gap. Here the CDR3 DNA reads TGCGCCAGCAGCGGTACGGGACAGAACACCGGGGAGCTGTTTTTT. Protein: CASSGTGQNTGELFF. Complete variable domain (other parts from reference TRBV5-1 and TRBJ2-2): KAGVTQTPRYLIKTRGQQVTLSCSPISGHRSVSWYQQTPGQGLQFLFEYFSETQRNKGNFPGRFSGRQFSNSRSEMNVSTLELGDSALYLCASSGTGQNTGELFFGEGSRLTVL.

The chain carries TRBV11-2 and TRBJ2-1, with D uncertain. Looked up from germline, CDR1 is SGHAT and CDR2 is FQNNGV. There are 12 residues in the CDR3. Deletions cut 0 bases from V and 6 bases from J, with 3 bases between. CDR3 sequence: CASSLEPNEQFF. CDR3 nucleotide sequence: TGTGCCAGCAGCTTAGAACCCAATGAGCAGTTCTTC.

This clonotype was counted a few times. This CDR3 reads CASSSLSGRAYNEQFF. Written as DNA, the CDR3 is TGTGCCAGCAGTTCCCTAAGCGGGAGGGCCTACAATGAGCAGTTCTTC. The chain carries TRBV27 and TRBJ2-1, with 10 bases identical to TRBD2. The germline gives CDR1 MNHEY, CDR2 SMNVEV (reference sequence). The CDR3 runs to 16 residues. Trimming took 4 bases from V and 2 from J; bases not matched to a gene: 5.

This clonotype was found a few times. This chain uses TRBV27 with TRBJ2-7, with 8 bases aligning to TRBD1. Germline V gives CDR1 MNHEY, CDR2 SMNVEV (reference sequence). V trimming: 7 bases; J trimming: 2 bases; junction bases outside the gene matches: 4. This CDR3 comprises 13 residues. In DNA form, the CDR3 reads TGTGCCAGCACGGGACAGGCCACCTACGAGCAGTACTTC. Its translation is CASTGQATYEQYF.

This clonotype was observed at least ten times. This chain links TRBV28 with TRBJ2-7, with TRBD2 matching 9 bases. Trimming cost V 8 bases and J 4 bases; bases outside gene matches: 12. The CDR3 runs 15 residues. CDR1 and CDR2 (germline): MDHEN, SYDVKM. The CDR3 here is CASRNTGAGGYEQYF. The CDR3 region has the DNA TGTGCCAGCCGTAATACGGGGGCGGGAGGGTACGAGCAGTACTTC.

The V call is TRBV18, the J call TRBJ2-5; D is perhaps TRBD2 (6 bases). CDR3 length: 15 residues. The germline V and J ends were trimmed by 0 bases and 1 base, with 9 bases remaining between them. Germline V CDR1 and CDR2: KGHSH, LQKENI. The CDR3 nucleotides are TGTGCCAGCTCACCACCGGGCGGGATCCAAGAGACCCAGTACTTC. It encodes CASSPPGGIQETQYF.

In this sample, this clonotype turned up many times. The gene calls are TRBV12-3 or TRBV12-4 and TRBJ2-7, with 7 bases aligning to TRBD1. This CDR3 contains 14 residues. The J segment lost 0 bases and the V segment lost 4 bases, leaving 3 bases of the junction unmatched. CDR3 bases: TGTGCCAGCAGTTCCCGACAGGGCTCCTACGAGCAGTACTTC. Translated, it gives CASSSRQGSYEQYF.

This clonotype has only a few counts. This sequence joins TRBV10-3 and TRBJ2-1; TRBD1 is a possible D gene (6 bases). V lost 0 bases to trimming and J lost 7 bases, with 19 bases between them. This CDR3 comprises 17 residues. Germline lookup yields CDR1 ENHRY and CDR2 SYGVKD. The CDR3 loop reads CAISESQGRGPENEQFF. For the CDR3, the DNA is TGTGCCATCAGTGAGTCGCAGGGGAGAGGGCCCGAGAATGAGCAGTTCTTC.

The rearrangement uses TRBV27 and TRBJ1-1; D is uncertain. CDR1 is MNHEY, CDR2 SMNVEV, per germline (reference sequence). Trimming stripped 3 bases from V and 2 bases from J, with 19 bases between. CDR3 length: 17 residues. CDR3 DNA: TGTGCCAGCAGTTTTAGAAAGGGATCGTTGGGAAACACTGAAGCTTTCTTT. Its protein product is CASSFRKGSLGNTEAFF.

This clonotype was found many times. The chain employs TRBV7-9 and TRBJ2-1, with a tentative D call TRBD2 (7 bases). Germline V gene data show CDR1 as SEHNR and CDR2 as FQNEAQ (reference sequence). V was clipped by 4 bases and J by 10 bases, with 23 bases between them. The CDR3 sequence is 16 residues long. DNA of the CDR3: TGTGCCAGCAGCTCCCTGGGGGGGGCTGCGACCTCGGAGCAGTTCTTC. Translating gives CASSSLGGAATSEQFF. The full variable domain, its missing parts supplied by reference TRBV7-9 and TRBJ2-1, is DTGVSQNPRHKITKRGQNVTFRCDPISEHNRLYWYRQTLGQGPEFLTYFQNEAQLEKSRLLSDRFSAERPKGSFSTLEIQRTEQGDSAMYLCASSSLGGAATSEQFFGPGTRLTVL.

This clonotype turned up a few times. This rearrangement joins TRBV10-3 to TRBJ1-2, with 8 bases aligning to TRBD1. Germline CDR1 is ENHRY and CDR2 is SYGVKD. The CDR3 contains 15 residues. The J segment lost 3 bases and the V segment lost 4 bases, leaving 7 bases of the junction unmatched. The CDR3 protein is CAISGQGMGDYGYTF. The DNA of the CDR3 is TGTGCCATCAGTGGACAGGGGATGGGGGACTATGGCTACACCTTC.

The V and J genes are TRBV3-1 and TRBJ1-1; D possibly corresponds to TRBD1 (5 bases). Trimming cost V 4 bases and J 4 bases, with 13 bases left between them. Germline V gives CDR1 LGHDT, CDR2 YNNKEL (reference sequence). The CDR3 has 14 amino acids. The CDR3 reads CASSPSFGGTEAFF. The CDR3 DNA follows: TGTGCCAGCAGCCCCTCGTTCGGGGGCACTGAAGCTTTCTTT.

This clonotype was found many times. The chain links TRBV28 to TRBJ1-6; 7 bases match TRBD1. The V gene end was trimmed by 5 bases and the J gene end by 1 base; junction bases not matched to a gene: 8. This CDR3 contains 17 residues. CDR1 is MDHEN and CDR2 is SYDVKM in the germline V gene. The CDR3 DNA follows: TGTGCCAGCAGTATAACAGGGGAAGGGTCCTATAATTCACCCCTCCACTTT. As protein: CASSITGEGSYNSPLHF.

This clonotype was counted at least ten times. The genes are TRBV20-1 and TRBJ2-1; 10 positions match TRBD1. Germline CDR1 DFQATT, CDR2 SNEGSKA (reference sequence). The J segment lost 5 bases and the V segment lost 5 bases, leaving 9 bases of the junction unmatched. This CDR3 contains 15 residues. The CDR3 spells CSAQLGTGVHNEQFF. The CDR3 region has the DNA TGCAGTGCTCAACTCGGGACAGGGGTACACAATGAGCAGTTCTTC.

This clonotype was recorded at least ten times. This rearrangement joins TRBV12-3 or TRBV12-4 to TRBJ1-2; possible D gene TRBD1, 6 bases. Between the trimmed V and J ends, which lost 3 bases and 5 bases, there was a span of 13 bases. The CDR3 contains 14 residues. Here the CDR3 DNA reads TGTGCCAGCAGTTTTCCCGGGACACCATATGGCTACACCTTC. It encodes CASSFPGTPYGYTF.

This clonotype was counted a few times. The rearrangement joins TRBV9 to TRBJ2-7; D gene uncertain. V was cut by 4 bases and J by 2 bases, with 13 bases left in between. Per germline, CDR1 SGDLS and CDR2 YYNGEE. The CDR3 spans 14 residues. CDR3 protein: CASSPRTQTYEQYF. CDR3 coding DNA: TGTGCCAGCAGCCCCCGGACCCAAACCTACGAGCAGTACTTC.